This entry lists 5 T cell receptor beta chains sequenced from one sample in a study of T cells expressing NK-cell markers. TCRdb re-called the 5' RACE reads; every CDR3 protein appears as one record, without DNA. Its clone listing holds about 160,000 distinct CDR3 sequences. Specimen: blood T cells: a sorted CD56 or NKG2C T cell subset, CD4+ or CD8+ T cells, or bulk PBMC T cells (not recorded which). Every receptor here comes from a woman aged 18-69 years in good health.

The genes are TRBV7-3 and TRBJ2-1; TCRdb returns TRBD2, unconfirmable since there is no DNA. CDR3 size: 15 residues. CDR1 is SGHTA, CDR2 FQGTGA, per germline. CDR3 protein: CASSFESGGRGEQFF. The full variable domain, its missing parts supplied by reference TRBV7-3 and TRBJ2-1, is GAGVSQTPSNKVTEKGKYVELRCDPISGHTALYWYRQSLGQGPEFLIYFQGTGAADDSGLPNDRFFAVRPEGSVSTLKIQRTERGDSAVYLCASSFESGGRGEQFFGPGTRLTVL.

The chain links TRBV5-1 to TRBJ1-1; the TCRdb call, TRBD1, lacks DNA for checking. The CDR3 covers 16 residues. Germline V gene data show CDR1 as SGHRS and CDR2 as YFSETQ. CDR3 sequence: CASSLQGAGLNTEAFF.

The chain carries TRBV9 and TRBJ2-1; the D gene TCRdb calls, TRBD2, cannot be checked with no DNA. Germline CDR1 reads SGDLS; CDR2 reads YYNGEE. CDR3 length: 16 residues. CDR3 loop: CASSDIAGSSYNEQFF.

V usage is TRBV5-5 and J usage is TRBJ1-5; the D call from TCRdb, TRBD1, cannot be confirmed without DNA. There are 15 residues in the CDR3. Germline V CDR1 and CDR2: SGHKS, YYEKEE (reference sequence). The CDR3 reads CASNLAGGSNQPQHF.

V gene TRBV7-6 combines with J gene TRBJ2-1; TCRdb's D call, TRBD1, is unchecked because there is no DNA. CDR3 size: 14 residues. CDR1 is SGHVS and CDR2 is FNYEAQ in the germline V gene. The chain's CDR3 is CASSPRGGSNEQFF.